The clone carrying this T cell receptor (delta chain) turned up a few times. A much larger clone sits a single nucleotide away, making a read error possible. Other nucleotide sequences in the sample specify the same CDR3. TCRdb processed the reads again with the CATT caller. The sample carries about 9,000 delta-chain clones, about 3.4% recorded once. CDR1 is GEAIGNYY, CDR2 EKD, per germline. The CDR3 loop spans 15 amino acids. The data belong to a study of gamma-delta chains in newborns, infants, children. Study overall: Microbial exposure reportedly drives polyclonal innate γδ T cell expansion after birth.

The chain uses TRDV2 and TRDJ2, with D perhaps TRDD3 (6 bases). The sample taken for sequencing was blood. The clonotype originates from a child who was a newborn, infant or young child, either healthy, febrile or measles-vaccinated (not recorded which). CDR3 DNA sequence: TGCGCCTGTGACACTGTGGGGGCTTTGACAGCACAACTCTTCTTT. Protein sequence: CACDTVGALTAQLFF.